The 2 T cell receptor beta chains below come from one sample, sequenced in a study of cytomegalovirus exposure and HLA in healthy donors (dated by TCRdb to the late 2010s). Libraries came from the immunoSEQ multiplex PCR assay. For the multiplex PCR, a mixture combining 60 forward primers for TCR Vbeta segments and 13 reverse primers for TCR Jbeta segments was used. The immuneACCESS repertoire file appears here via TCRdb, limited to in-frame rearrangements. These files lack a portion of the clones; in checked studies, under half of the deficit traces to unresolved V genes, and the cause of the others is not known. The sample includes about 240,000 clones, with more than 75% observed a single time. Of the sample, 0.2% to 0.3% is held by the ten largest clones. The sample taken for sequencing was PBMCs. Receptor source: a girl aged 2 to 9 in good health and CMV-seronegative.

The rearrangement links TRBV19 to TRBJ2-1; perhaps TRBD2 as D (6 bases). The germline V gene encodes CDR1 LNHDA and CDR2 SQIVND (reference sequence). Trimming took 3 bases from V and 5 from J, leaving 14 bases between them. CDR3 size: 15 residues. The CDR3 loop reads CASSIAGKWNNEQFF. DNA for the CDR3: TGTGCCAGTAGTATTGCGGGGAAATGGAACAATGAGCAGTTCTTC.

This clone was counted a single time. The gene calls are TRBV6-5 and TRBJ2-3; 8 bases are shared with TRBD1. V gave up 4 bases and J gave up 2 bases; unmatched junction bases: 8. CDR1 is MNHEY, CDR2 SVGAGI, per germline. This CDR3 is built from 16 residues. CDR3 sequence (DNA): TGTGCCAGCAGTTCCGTACAGGGGGAGATCACAGATACGCAGTATTTT. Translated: CASSSVQGEITDTQYF.